A single T cell receptor (beta chain) is shown here with its context. The CDR3 regions of TCR beta were amplified from RNA transcripts. Primed by the HTBI set, a first-round RT-PCR was run on the TCR CDR3. MiXCR, run by TCRdb on the multiplex PCR reads, gives a single entry per CDR3 protein. Among a few hundred thousand distinct CDR3 sequences, approximately 14% were seen once, and the ten largest hold around a sixth. The sample originates from a study of T cells in Graves' hyperthyroidism and ophthalmopathy. The CDR3 is 16 residues long. Germline V gene lookup returns CDR1 MGHDK and CDR2 SYGVNS. V was pared by 2 bases and J by 0 bases, with 13 bases between.

This TCR was sampled from a woman younger than 35 with Graves' hyperthyroidism. The V call is TRBV25-1, the J call TRBJ2-5, with D perhaps matching TRBD1 or TRBD2 (7 bases each). Material for sequencing was blood. This chain's CDR3 is CASSEPQGGYQETQYF. Written as DNA, the CDR3 is TGTGCCAGCAGTGAACCCCAGGGGGGGTACCAAGAGACCCAGTACTTC. Full variable domain (remainder filled in from reference TRBV25-1 and TRBJ2-5): EADIYQTPRYLVIGTGKKITLECSQTMGHDKMYWYQQDPGMELHLIHYSYGVNSTEKGDLSSESTVSRIRTEHFPLTLESARPSHTSQYLCASSEPQGGYQETQYFGPGTRLLVL.